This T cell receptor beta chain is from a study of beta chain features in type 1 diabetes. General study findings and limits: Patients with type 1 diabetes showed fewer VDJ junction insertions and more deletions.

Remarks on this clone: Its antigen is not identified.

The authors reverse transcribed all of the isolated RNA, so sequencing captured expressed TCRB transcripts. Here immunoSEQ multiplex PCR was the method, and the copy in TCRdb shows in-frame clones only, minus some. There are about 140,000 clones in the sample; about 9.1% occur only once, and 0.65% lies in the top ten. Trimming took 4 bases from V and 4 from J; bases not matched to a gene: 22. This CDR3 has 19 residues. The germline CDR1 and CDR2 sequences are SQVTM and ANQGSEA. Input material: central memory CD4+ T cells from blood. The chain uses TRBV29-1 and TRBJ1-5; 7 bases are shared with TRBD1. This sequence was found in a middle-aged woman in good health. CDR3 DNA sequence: TGCAGCGTTGTTTTTTCCCTCGCGACAGGGCGATCTGCAAATCAGCCCCAGCATTTT. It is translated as CSVVFSLATGRSANQPQHF.